The entry that follows covers one T cell receptor beta chain sequence. The data originate from a study of blood T cells in healthy people across ages. The CDR3 is 13 residues long. Germline V gives CDR1 SNHLY, CDR2 FYNNEI. The V and J ends lost 6 bases and 3 bases respectively, with 12 bases between them. Alongside a J-beta primer mix, a sample-barcoded 5' primer served in a second PCR lasting about 7 to 11 cycles. Every sample returned 2.5 million or more CDR3-containing paired-end reads. TCRdb used MiXCR to reprocess the 5' RACE reads, holding one entry per CDR3 protein. The sample holds about 730,000 distinct CDR3 sequences, about 42% seen once.

The origin of this receptor is a woman aged 55-70 years in good health. Source material: blood. The V gene is TRBV2, the J gene TRBJ2-7, with D maybe TRBD2 (5 bases). The CDR3 DNA sequence: TGTGCCAGCAGCCGGGAATGGCGCTACGAGCAGTACTTC. Amino acid sequence: CASSREWRYEQYF.